A single sample is the source of the 4 T cell receptor beta chains below, sequenced in a study of blood T cell repertoires in COVID-19. Sequencing used immunoSEQ multiplex PCR; TCRdb keeps in-frame clones, though not all of them. The sample has 240,000 or so clones; 70% to 80% are singletons. Sequencing input: peripheral blood. The source is a woman older than 75 with acute or convalescent COVID-19.

This clone was counted once. The chain has TRBV18 and TRBJ1-2; D may be TRBD1 (6 bases). This CDR3 has 14 amino acids. V dropped 6 bases and J dropped 8 bases, with 19 bases sitting between them. Germline lookup yields CDR1 KGHSH and CDR2 LQKENI. CDR3 nucleotides: TGTGCCAGCTCCAATTCACAGGGTGTAGAAGGCTACACCTTC. It encodes CASSNSQGVEGYTF. Variable domain in full (rest from reference TRBV18 and TRBJ1-2): NAGVMQNPRHLVRRRGQEARLRCSPMKGHSHVYWYRQLPEEGLKFMVYLQKENIIDESGMPKERFSAEFPKEGPSILRIQQVVRGDSAAYFCASSNSQGVEGYTFGSGTRLTVV.

This chain connects TRBV12-3 or TRBV12-4 to TRBJ1-1; D gene ambiguous. This CDR3 is 13 amino acids long. V was cut by 4 bases and J by 0 bases, with 6 bases left in between. DNA of the CDR3: TGTGCCAGCAGTTCTCAGATGAACACTGAAGCTTTCTTT. Encoded protein: CASSSQMNTEAFF.

This clone was picked up a small number of times. This rearrangement joins TRBV18 to TRBJ1-2, with TRBD1 identical over 9 bases. J gave up 4 bases and V 2 bases, and 8 bases lay outside the gene matches. The V gene's germline CDR1 is KGHSH and CDR2 LQKENI. CDR3 length: 16 residues. CDR3 loop: CASSPSGQGSSYGYTF. The CDR3 DNA follows: TGTGCCAGCTCACCATCGGGACAGGGTTCCAGCTATGGCTACACCTTC.

V is TRBV10-3 and J is TRBJ2-1; 8 bases agree with TRBD1. The germline V gene encodes CDR1 ENHRY and CDR2 SYGVKD. With 4 bases clipped from V and 7 bases from J, the junction kept 6 bases outside the gene matches. The CDR3 length is 14 residues. CDR3 nucleotides: TGTGCCATCAGTGCTGGGACAGGTATAAATGAGCAGTTCTTC. Its translation: CAISAGTGINEQFF.